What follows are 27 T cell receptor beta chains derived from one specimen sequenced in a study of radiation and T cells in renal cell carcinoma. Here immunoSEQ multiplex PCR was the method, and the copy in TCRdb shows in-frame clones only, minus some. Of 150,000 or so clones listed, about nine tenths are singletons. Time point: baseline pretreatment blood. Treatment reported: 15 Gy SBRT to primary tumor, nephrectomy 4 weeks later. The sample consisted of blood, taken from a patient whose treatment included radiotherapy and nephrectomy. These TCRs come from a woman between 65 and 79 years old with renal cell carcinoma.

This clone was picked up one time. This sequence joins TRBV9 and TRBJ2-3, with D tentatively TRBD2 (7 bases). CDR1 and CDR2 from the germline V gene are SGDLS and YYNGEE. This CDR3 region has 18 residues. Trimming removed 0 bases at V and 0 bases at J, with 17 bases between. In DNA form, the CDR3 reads TGTGCCAGCAGCGTAGTCGGCGGGGGCCATTCTAGCACAGATACGCAGTATTTT. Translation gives CASSVVGGGHSSTDTQYF.

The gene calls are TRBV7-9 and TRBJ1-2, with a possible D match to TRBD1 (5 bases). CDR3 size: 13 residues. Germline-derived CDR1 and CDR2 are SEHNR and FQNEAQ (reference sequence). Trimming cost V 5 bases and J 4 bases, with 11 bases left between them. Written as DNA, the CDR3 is TGTGCCAGCAGCAGGGGACGGTTCTATGGCTACACCTTC. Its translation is CASSRGRFYGYTF.

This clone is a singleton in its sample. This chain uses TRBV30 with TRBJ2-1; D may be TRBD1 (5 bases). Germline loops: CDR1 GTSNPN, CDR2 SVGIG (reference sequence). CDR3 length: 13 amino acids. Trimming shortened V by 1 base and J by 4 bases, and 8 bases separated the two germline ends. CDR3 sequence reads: CAWSARAYNEQFF. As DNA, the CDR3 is TGTGCCTGGAGTGCCAGGGCTTACAATGAGCAGTTCTTC.

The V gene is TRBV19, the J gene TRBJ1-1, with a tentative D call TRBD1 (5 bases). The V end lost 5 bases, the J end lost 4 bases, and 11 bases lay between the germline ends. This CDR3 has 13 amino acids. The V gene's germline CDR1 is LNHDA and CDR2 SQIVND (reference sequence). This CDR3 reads CASSVQGGTEAFF. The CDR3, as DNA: TGTGCCAGTAGTGTCCAGGGTGGCACTGAAGCTTTCTTT.

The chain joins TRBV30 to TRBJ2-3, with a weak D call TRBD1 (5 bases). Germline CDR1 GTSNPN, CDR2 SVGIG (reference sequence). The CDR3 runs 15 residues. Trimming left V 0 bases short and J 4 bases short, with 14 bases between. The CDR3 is CAWSVGSQGSDTQYF. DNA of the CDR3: TGTGCCTGGAGTGTAGGGTCCCAGGGTTCAGATACGCAGTATTTT.

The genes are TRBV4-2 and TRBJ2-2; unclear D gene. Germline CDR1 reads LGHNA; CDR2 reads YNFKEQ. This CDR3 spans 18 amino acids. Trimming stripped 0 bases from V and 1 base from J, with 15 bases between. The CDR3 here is CASSQEGNRMKNTGELFF. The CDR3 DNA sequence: TGTGCCAGCAGCCAAGAAGGGAACCGTATGAAGAACACCGGGGAGCTGTTTTTT.

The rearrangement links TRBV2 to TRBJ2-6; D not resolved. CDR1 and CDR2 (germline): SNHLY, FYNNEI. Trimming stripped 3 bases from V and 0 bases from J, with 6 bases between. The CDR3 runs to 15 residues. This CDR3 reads CASSDWVSGANVLTF. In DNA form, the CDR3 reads TGTGCCAGCAGTGACTGGGTCTCTGGGGCCAACGTCCTGACTTTC.

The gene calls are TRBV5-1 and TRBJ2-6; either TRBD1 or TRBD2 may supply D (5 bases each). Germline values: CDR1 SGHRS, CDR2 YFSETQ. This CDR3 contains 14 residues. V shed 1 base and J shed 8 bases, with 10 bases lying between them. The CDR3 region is CASSLPRDPNVLTF. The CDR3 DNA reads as TGCGCCAGCAGCTTGCCCCGGGACCCCAACGTCCTGACTTTC.

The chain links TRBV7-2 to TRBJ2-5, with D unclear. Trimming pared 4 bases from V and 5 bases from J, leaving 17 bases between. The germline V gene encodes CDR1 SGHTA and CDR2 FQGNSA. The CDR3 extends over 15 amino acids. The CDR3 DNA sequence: TGTGCCAGCAGCTCAACGGTTAGCCCGGCGGAGACCCAGTACTTC. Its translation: CASSSTVSPAETQYF.

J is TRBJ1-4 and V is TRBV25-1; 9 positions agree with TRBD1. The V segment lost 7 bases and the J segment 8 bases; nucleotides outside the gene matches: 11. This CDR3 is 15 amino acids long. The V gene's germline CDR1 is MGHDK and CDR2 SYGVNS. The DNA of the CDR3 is TGTGCCAGCACCCCACGGGGGACAGGGTACGAAAAACTGTTTTTT. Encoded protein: CASTPRGTGYEKLFF.

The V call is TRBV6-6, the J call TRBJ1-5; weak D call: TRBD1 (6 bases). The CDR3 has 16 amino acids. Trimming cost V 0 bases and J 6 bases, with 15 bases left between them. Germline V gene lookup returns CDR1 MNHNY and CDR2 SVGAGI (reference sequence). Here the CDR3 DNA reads TGTGCCAGCAGTTACTCGGGGGAAGGGGGAGGTCAGCCCCAGCATTTT. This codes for CASSYSGEGGGQPQHF.

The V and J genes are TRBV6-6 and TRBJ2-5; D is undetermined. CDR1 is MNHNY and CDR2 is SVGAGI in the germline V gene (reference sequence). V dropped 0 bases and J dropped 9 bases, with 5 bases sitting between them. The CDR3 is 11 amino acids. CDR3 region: CASSYSGSQYF. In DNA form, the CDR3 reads TGTGCCAGCAGTTACTCGGGGTCCCAGTACTTC.

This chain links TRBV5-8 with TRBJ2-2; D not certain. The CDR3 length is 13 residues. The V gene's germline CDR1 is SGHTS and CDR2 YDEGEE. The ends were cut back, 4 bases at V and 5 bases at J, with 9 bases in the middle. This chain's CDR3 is CASSIGWTGELFF. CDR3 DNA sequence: TGTGCCAGCAGCATCGGGTGGACCGGGGAGCTGTTTTTT. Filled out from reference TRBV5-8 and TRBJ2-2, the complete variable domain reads EAGVTQSPTHLIKTRGQQATLRCSPISGHTSVYWYQQALGLGLQFLLWYDEGEERNRGNFPPRFSGRQFPNYSSELNVNALELEDSALYLCASSIGWTGELFFGEGSRLTVL.

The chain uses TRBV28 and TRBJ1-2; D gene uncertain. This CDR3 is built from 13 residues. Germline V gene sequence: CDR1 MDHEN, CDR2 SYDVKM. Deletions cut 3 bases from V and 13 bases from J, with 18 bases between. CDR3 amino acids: CASSFPTRPWSTF. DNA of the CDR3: TGTGCCAGCAGTTTCCCCACCAGGCCTTGGAGCACCTTC.

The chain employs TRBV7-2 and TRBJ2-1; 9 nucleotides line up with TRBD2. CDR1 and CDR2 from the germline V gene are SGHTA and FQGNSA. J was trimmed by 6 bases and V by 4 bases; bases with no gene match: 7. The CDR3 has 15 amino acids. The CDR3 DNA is TGTGCCAGCAGCTCCTCGGGCGGGGGGGTCAATGAGCAGTTCTTC. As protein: CASSSSGGGVNEQFF.

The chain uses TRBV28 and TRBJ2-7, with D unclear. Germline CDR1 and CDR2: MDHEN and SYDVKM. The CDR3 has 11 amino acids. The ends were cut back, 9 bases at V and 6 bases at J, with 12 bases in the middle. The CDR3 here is CASRQRAEQYF. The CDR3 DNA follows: TGTGCCAGTCGACAAAGGGCCGAGCAGTACTTC.

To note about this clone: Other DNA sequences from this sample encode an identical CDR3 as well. For the CDR3, the DNA is TGCGCCAGCAGCTTGGACAGGGGCGGAGAAAAACTGTTTTTT. This sequence encodes CASSLDRGGEKLFF. The J gene is TRBJ1-4, the V gene TRBV5-1; 7 nucleotides agree with TRBD1. Germline lookup yields CDR1 SGHRS and CDR2 YFSETQ. The CDR3 length is 14 residues. J was trimmed by 8 bases and V by 0 bases; bases with no gene match: 4.

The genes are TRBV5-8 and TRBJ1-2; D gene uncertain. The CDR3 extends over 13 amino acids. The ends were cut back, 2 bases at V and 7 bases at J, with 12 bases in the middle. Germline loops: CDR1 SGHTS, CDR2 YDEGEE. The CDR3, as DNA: TGTGCCAGCAGCTTTCCCGGGTTGGTTGGCTACACCTTC. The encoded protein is CASSFPGLVGYTF.

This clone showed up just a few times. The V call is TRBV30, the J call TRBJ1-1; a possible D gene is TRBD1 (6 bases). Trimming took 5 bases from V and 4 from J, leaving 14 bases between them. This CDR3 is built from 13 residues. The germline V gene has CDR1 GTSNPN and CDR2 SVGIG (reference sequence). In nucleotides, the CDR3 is TGTGCCTGGGCCCGGGGGGCTGGCACTGAAGCTTTCTTT. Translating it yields CAWARGAGTEAFF.

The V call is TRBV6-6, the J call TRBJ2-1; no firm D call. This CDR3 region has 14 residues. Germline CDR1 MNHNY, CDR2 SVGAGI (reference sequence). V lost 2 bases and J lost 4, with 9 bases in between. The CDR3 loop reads CASSYRAQYNEQFF. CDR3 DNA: TGTGCCAGCAGTTACAGGGCCCAGTACAATGAGCAGTTCTTC.

The CDR3 bases are TGTGCCAGCAGCTTGGAACAGGGCTATAGCAATCAGCCCCAGCATTTT. Its translation: CASSLEQGYSNQPQHF. This chain uses TRBV5-5 with TRBJ1-5, with D perhaps matching TRBD1 (6 bases). The V gene lost 0 bases and the J gene lost 0 bases, with 10 bases spanning the gap. This CDR3 contains 16 residues. Germline loops: CDR1 SGHKS, CDR2 YYEKEE (reference sequence).

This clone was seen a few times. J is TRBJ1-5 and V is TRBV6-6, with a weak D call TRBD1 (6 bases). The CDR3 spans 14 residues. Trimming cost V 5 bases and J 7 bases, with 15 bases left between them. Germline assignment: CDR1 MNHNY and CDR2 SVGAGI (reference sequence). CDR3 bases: TGTGCCAGCAGTGGGGGCATTTCTTTCCAGCCCCAGCATTTT. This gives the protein CASSGGISFQPQHF.

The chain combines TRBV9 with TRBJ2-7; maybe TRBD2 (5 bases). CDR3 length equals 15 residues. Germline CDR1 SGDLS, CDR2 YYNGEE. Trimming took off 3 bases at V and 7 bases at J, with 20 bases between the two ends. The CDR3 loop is CASSATDTLPGEQYF. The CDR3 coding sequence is TGTGCCAGCAGCGCAACAGATACCCTTCCGGGGGAGCAGTACTTC.

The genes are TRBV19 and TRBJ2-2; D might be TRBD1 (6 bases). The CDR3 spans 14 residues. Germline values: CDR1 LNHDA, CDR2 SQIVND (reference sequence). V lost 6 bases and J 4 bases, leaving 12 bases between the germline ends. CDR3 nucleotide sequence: TGTGCCAGTAGCCCCGCCAGGGGCACCGGGGAGCTGTTTTTT. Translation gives CASSPARGTGELFF.

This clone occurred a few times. CDR3 in DNA: TGTGCCAGCAGCCAAGAAAAAGAGGGGGGCTACACCTTC. As protein: CASSQEKEGGYTF. The rearrangement uses TRBV4-2 and TRBJ1-2; D is perhaps TRBD1 (5 bases). Germline CDR1 LGHNA, CDR2 YNFKEQ. V shed 0 bases and J shed 8 bases, with 10 bases lying between them. This CDR3 spans 13 amino acids.

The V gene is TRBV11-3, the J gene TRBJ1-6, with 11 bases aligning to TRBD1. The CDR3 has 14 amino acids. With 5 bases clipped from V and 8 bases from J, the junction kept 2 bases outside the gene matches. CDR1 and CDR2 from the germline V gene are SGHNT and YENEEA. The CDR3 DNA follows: TGTGCCAGCAGCGGGACAGGGGGGCATTCACCCCTCCACTTT. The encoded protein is CASSGTGGHSPLHF.

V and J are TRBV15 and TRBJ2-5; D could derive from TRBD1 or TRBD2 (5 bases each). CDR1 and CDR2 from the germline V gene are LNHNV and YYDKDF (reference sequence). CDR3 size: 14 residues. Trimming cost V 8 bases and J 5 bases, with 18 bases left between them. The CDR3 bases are TGTGCCACCCAAGTGAGGGGTGCCGCGGAGACCCAGTACTTC. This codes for CATQVRGAAETQYF. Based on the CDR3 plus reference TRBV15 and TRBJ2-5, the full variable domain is DAMVIQNPRYQVTQFGKPVTLSCSQTLNHNVMYWYQQKSSQAPKLLFHYYDKDFNNEADTPDNFQSRRPNTSFCFLDIRSPGLGDTAMYLCATQVRGAAETQYFGPGTRLLVL.